These T cell receptor beta chains were read from a single sample in a study of molecular identifiers for immune sequencing clone quantification. TCRdb re-derived calls from the PCR reads in MiXCR, one entry per CDR3 protein. This table holds tens of thousands of distinct CDR3 sequences, roughly 23% found once. The specimen sequenced was naive CD8+ T cells from blood, with Jurkat cell RNA spiked in. These receptors were taken from a human donor in good health. Some libraries in this study had Jurkat cell RNA spiked in. The CDR3 runs from the conserved cysteine through the conserved F or W. Each record gives: clone size, D gene, J gene, V gene, CDR3 protein, CDR3 DNA. A D gene is named only where the DNA matches it firmly. Size values are once, few and many counts, or a class for expanded clones, and some rows have none.

NA	TRBD1	TRBJ2-4	TRBV9	CASSPSGGQGWDIQYF	TGTGCCAGCAGCCCCTCCGGGGGACAGGGCTGGGACATTCAGTACTTC
NA	TRBD1	TRBJ2-7	TRBV10-3	CAISESTGGGYEQYF	TGTGCCATCAGTGAGTCAACAGGGGGTGGGTACGAGCAGTACTTC
many	TRBD1	TRBJ2-4	TRBV7-2	CASSSDRTWAKNIQYF	TGTGCCAGCAGCTCGGACAGGACGTGGGCCAAAAACATTCAGTACTTC
many	TRBD2	TRBJ2-3	TRBV28	CASSFESLAGTDTQYF	TGTGCCAGCAGTTTCGAGTCGCTAGCGGGAACAGATACGCAGTATTTT
few	NA	TRBJ1-1	TRBV3-1	CASSQDLGASTEAFF	TGTGCCAGCAGCCAAGATCTGGGGGCGAGCACTGAAGCTTTCTTT
many	NA	TRBJ2-7	TRBV30	CAWSVGAGDNYEQYF	TGTGCCTGGAGTGTGGGGGCAGGGGACAACTACGAGCAGTACTTC
many	NA	TRBJ2-3	TRBV7-9	CASSSSDTQYF	TGTGCCAGCAGCTCCAGTGATACGCAGTATTTT
many	TRBD1	TRBJ1-5	TRBV28	CASSEGQGPQHF	TGTGCCAGCAGTGAGGGACAGGGGCCCCAGCATTTT
many	NA	TRBJ2-3	TRBV10-2	CASKGGTDTQYF	TGCGCCAGCAAGGGGGGGACAGATACGCAGTATTTT
many	NA	TRBJ1-5	TRBV5-6	CASSLEGSNQPQHF	TGTGCCAGCAGCTTGGAGGGTAGCAATCAGCCCCAGCATTTT
many	NA	TRBJ1-4	TRBV20-1	CSAVSTLTGRVKNCFF	NA
few	NA	TRBJ2-7	TRBV12-3/TRBV12-4	CASRRPGSYEQYF	TGTGCCAGCAGACGCCCCGGGTCATACGAGCAGTACTTC
NA	NA	TRBJ2-5	TRBV2	CASSEVPGGKETQYF	TGTGCCAGCAGTGAGGTACCAGGGGGGAAAGAGACCCAGTACTTC
few	TRBD1	TRBJ2-2	TRBV27	CASSSQGARNTGELFF	TGTGCCAGCAGTTCGCAGGGGGCGCGGAACACCGGGGAGCTGTTTTTT
many	TRBD1	TRBJ2-3	TRBV29-1	CSVVTGVGTDTQYF	TGCAGCGTTGTTACAGGGGTCGGGACAGATACGCAGTATTTT
NA	NA	TRBJ2-7	TRBV5-4	CASSLMGLEQYF	TGTGCCAGCAGCTTGATGGGACTCGAGCAGTACTTC
many	NA	TRBJ2-2	TRBV7-2	CASSLVAGTPTGELFF	TGTGCCAGCAGCTTAGTGGCGGGCACCCCCACCGGGGAGCTGTTTTTT
many	NA	TRBJ1-6	TRBV12-3/TRBV12-4	CASSFTQPGVDSPLHF	TGTGCCAGCAGTTTTACCCAGCCAGGGGTAGATTCACCCCTCCACTTT
many	NA	TRBJ2-2	TRBV12-3/TRBV12-4	CASTGDIGELFF	TGTGCCAGCACCGGGGACATCGGGGAGCTGTTTTTT
few	NA	TRBJ2-2	TRBV6-5	CASSYGQMTGELFF	TGTGCCAGCAGTTACGGCCAGATGACCGGGGAGCTGTTTTTT
NA	NA	TRBJ1-5	TRBV20-1	CSALHETSNQPQHF	TGCAGTGCCCTACATGAAACTAGCAATCAGCCCCAGCATTTT
NA	TRBD1	TRBJ2-7	TRBV30	CAWSVGDRDTYEQYF	TGTGCCTGGAGTGTAGGGGACAGGGACACCTACGAGCAGTACTTC
NA	NA	TRBJ2-3	TRBV12-3/TRBV12-4	CASSPGWNTDTQYF	TGTGCCAGCAGCCCGGGTTGGAACACAGATACGCAGTATTTT
NA	NA	TRBJ2-7	TRBV6-2/TRBV6-3	CASSYVTNYPYEQYF	TGTGCCAGCAGTTACGTCACTAACTATCCCTACGAGCAGTACTTC
few	TRBD1	TRBJ2-1	TRBV7-9	CASSFTPGQGGNEQFF	TGTGCCAGCAGCTTTACCCCGGGACAGGGTGGAAATGAGCAGTTCTTC
few	TRBD2	TRBJ2-2	TRBV30	CAWSELAGDTGELFF	TGTGCCTGGAGTGAATTAGCGGGAGACACCGGGGAGCTGTTTTTT
NA	TRBD1	TRBJ1-1	TRBV27	CASSLTGTGGATEAFF	TGTGCCAGCAGTCTAACCGGGACAGGGGGCGCAACTGAAGCTTTCTTT
many	NA	TRBJ1-4	TRBV7-2	CASSDDAGEEGEKLFF	TGTGCCAGCAGCGACGATGCAGGGGAGGAAGGTGAAAAACTGTTTTTT
NA	TRBD1	TRBJ1-5	TRBV28	CASSTVRQGNQPQHF	TGTGCCAGCAGTACGGTTAGACAGGGTAATCAGCCCCAGCATTTT
NA	TRBD1	TRBJ1-2	TRBV5-3	CASSLWIGTGNGYTF	TGTGCCAGCAGCTTGTGGATCGGGACAGGGAACGGCTACACCTTC
NA	TRBD2	TRBJ2-1	TRBV20-1	CSARAGGPVFYNEQFF	TGCAGTGCTAGGGCGGGAGGGCCAGTTTTTTACAATGAGCAGTTCTTC
many	TRBD1	TRBJ2-6	TRBV18	CASSPGQGVASGANVLTF	TGTGCCAGCTCACCTGGACAGGGAGTTGCCTCTGGGGCCAACGTCCTGACTTTC
many	NA	TRBJ2-7	TRBV6-5	CASSWGESSYEQYF	TGTGCCAGCAGTTGGGGAGAGAGCTCCTACGAGCAGTACTTC
many	TRBD2	TRBJ2-7	TRBV4-1	CASSPSASGSGYEQYF	TGCGCCAGCAGCCCAAGCGCTAGCGGGTCGGGCTACGAGCAGTACTTC
few	TRBD1	TRBJ1-1	TRBV5-1	CASSWDSAGSGGTEAFF	TGCGCCAGCAGCTGGGACAGCGCGGGATCGGGGGGCACTGAAGCTTTCTTT
NA	TRBD1	TRBJ1-4	TRBV7-9	CASSSFVGDRHEKLFF	TGTGCCAGCAGCTCATTCGTAGGGGACAGGCATGAAAAACTGTTTTTT
many	TRBD2	TRBJ2-5	TRBV6-2/TRBV6-3	CASSYDGGAGETQYF	TGTGCCAGCAGTTACGACGGGGGGGCCGGAGAGACCCAGTACTTC
many	NA	TRBJ1-1	TRBV6-1	CASSLGGLLMNTEAFF	TGTGCCAGCAGCCTAGGGGGACTCCTGATGAACACTGAAGCTTTCTTT
many	TRBD1	TRBJ1-5	TRBV4-1	CASSQEGQGPHQPQHF	TGCGCCAGCAGCCAAGAGGGACAGGGTCCCCATCAGCCCCAGCATTTT
many	NA	TRBJ2-3	TRBV28	CASSLGTAASTDTQYF	TGTGCCAGCAGTTTAGGGACTGCCGCTAGCACAGATACGCAGTATTTT
many	NA	TRBJ2-3	TRBV7-2	CASSLEDGLPRDTQYF	TGTGCCAGCAGCCTAGAAGATGGGCTACCCAGGGATACGCAGTATTTT